The 27 T cell receptor beta chains reported below all come from one sample, sequenced in a study of blood T cell repertoires in COVID-19. Sequencing used immunoSEQ multiplex PCR; TCRdb keeps in-frame clones, though not all of them. The sample holds tens of thousands of clones, roughly 85% seen once. Sequences were obtained from peripheral blood. The receptors derive from a man aged 40-49 years with acute or convalescent COVID-19.

The chain joins TRBV6-5 to TRBJ1-2; 8 nucleotides agree with TRBD1. V was clipped by 3 bases and J by 8 bases; unmatched bases: 5. Per the germline V gene, CDR1 is MNHEY and CDR2 is SVGAGI. The CDR3 is 13 residues long. The CDR3 DNA follows: TGTGCCAGCAGTTATGACAGGGGCAAGGGCTACACCTTC. Its translation: CASSYDRGKGYTF.

CDR3 nucleotides: TGTGCCTGGAACGCCGGAGGGTTTGACTATGGCTACACCTTC. Its protein product is CAWNAGGFDYGYTF. This chain connects TRBV30 to TRBJ1-2; D is uncertain. Germline assignment: CDR1 GTSNPN and CDR2 SVGIG (reference sequence). CDR3 size: 14 residues. Trimming left V 4 bases short and J 3 bases short, with 15 bases between. Variable domain in full (rest from reference TRBV30 and TRBJ1-2): SQTIHQWPATLVQPVGSPLSLECTVEGTSNPNLYWYRQAAGRGLQLLFYSVGIGQISSEVPQNLSASRPQDRQFILSSKKLLLSDSGFYLCAWNAGGFDYGYTFGSGTRLTVV.

The chain is built from TRBV5-5 and TRBJ1-3; 11 nucleotides line up with TRBD1. Trimming took 5 bases from V and 1 from J; bases not matched to a gene: 5. Germline CDR1 is SGHKS and CDR2 is YYEKEE (reference sequence). The CDR3 loop spans 16 amino acids. The CDR3 sequence: CASRRGQGASGNTIYF. CDR3 bases: TGTGCCAGCAGGAGAGGACAGGGGGCATCTGGAAACACCATATATTTT.

This chain uses TRBV7-7 with TRBJ2-7, with 7 bases lining up with TRBD1. The V gene's germline CDR1 is SSHAT and CDR2 FNYEAQ (reference sequence). The CDR3 spans 15 residues. Trimming cost V 1 base and J 6 bases; bases outside gene matches: 9. This chain's CDR3 is CASSLVDGDRSEQYF. The CDR3 region has the DNA TGTGCCAGCAGCTTAGTGGACGGGGACAGAAGCGAGCAGTACTTC.

The chain links TRBV6-5 to TRBJ2-3; maybe TRBD2 (7 bases). With 7 bases removed from V and 2 bases from J, the gap between germline ends came to 16 bases. Germline CDR1 reads MNHEY; CDR2 reads SVGAGI. The CDR3 is 15 amino acids. The DNA of the CDR3 is TGTGCCAGCAAGGAAGGGGGGGGGACCACAGATACGCAGTATTTT. Encoded protein: CASKEGGGTTDTQYF.

This clone was seen once. This sequence joins TRBV12-3 or TRBV12-4 and TRBJ1-3, with D unresolved. Deletions cut 6 bases from V and 4 bases from J, with 4 bases between. This CDR3 is 11 amino acids long. Here the CDR3 DNA reads TGTGCCAGCAGACAGGGAAACACCATATATTTT. This codes for CASRQGNTIYF.

This chain connects TRBV6-5 to TRBJ1-5; maybe TRBD1 (5 bases). From germline, CDR1 is MNHEY and CDR2 SVGAGI. The CDR3 consists of 13 residues. Trimming pared 6 bases from V and 3 bases from J, leaving 9 bases between. CDR3 sequence (DNA): TGTGCCAGCAGAGACAGATACAATCAGCCCCAGCATTTT. Protein product: CASRDRYNQPQHF.

This chain joins TRBV27 and TRBJ1-3; maybe TRBD1 (6 bases). The ends were cut back, 4 bases at V and 3 bases at J, with 13 bases in the middle. CDR1 and CDR2 from the germline V gene are MNHEY and SMNVEV (reference sequence). CDR3 length: 15 residues. This CDR3 is CASSSQGLGGNTIYF. The CDR3 nucleotides are TGTGCCAGCAGTTCACAGGGTCTGGGTGGAAACACCATATATTTT.

This chain uses TRBV18 with TRBJ1-1; D unresolved. Germline loops: CDR1 KGHSH, CDR2 LQKENI. V lost 2 bases and J 5 bases, leaving 15 bases between the germline ends. There are 15 residues in the CDR3. CDR3 nucleotides: TGTGCCAGCTCACCATATGCAGGAAGTGAGACTGAAGCTTTCTTT. It specifies CASSPYAGSETEAFF. Drawing the rest from reference TRBV18 and TRBJ1-1, the complete variable domain is NAGVMQNPRHLVRRRGQEARLRCSPMKGHSHVYWYRQLPEEGLKFMVYLQKENIIDESGMPKERFSAEFPKEGPSILRIQQVVRGDSAAYFCASSPYAGSETEAFFGQGTRLTVV.

Only a few counts were recorded for this clone. The CDR3 nucleotides are TGCGCCAGCAGCAACTTTAGCGGGGGGGCGTACGAGCAGTACTTC. Amino acid sequence: CASSNFSGGAYEQYF. The genes are TRBV5-1 and TRBJ2-7; 11 bases agree with TRBD2. Looked up from germline, CDR1 is SGHRS and CDR2 is YFSETQ. The CDR3 has 15 amino acids. With V trimmed by 4 bases and J by 4 bases, 7 bases remained unmatched.

This CDR3 reads CASSVSGLLNTEAFF. In nucleotides, the CDR3 is TGTGCCAGCAGCGTAAGTGGGCTTTTGAACACTGAAGCTTTCTTT. J is TRBJ1-1 and V is TRBV9; D not certain. V lost 1 base and J lost 0, with 10 bases in between. The germline gives CDR1 SGDLS, CDR2 YYNGEE. There are 15 residues in the CDR3.

The rearrangement links TRBV29-1 to TRBJ1-1; 8 bases are a match to TRBD1. This CDR3 contains 13 residues. Germline CDR1 and CDR2: SQVTM and ANQGSEA. With 6 bases clipped from V and 4 bases from J, the junction kept 7 bases outside the gene matches. CDR3 DNA: TGCAGCGTAACCTACAGGGGGTGCACTGAAGCTTTCTTT. This sequence encodes CSVTYRGCTEAFF.

The CDR3 DNA follows: TGCGCCAGCAGTCTAAAACACGGGACTGAAGCTTTCTTT. Its translation: CASSLKHGTEAFF. The J gene is TRBJ1-1, the V gene TRBV10-1; D is unresolved. Per the germline V gene, CDR1 is WNHNN and CDR2 is SYGVQD (reference sequence). V lost 5 bases and J 5 bases, leaving 12 bases between the germline ends. The CDR3 sequence is 13 residues long.

This chain uses TRBV3-1 (or the pseudogene TRBV3-2) with TRBJ1-5; D is uncertain. The CDR3 covers 13 residues. Per the germline V gene, CDR1 is LGHDT and CDR2 is YNNKEL (reference sequence). The V end lost 4 bases, the J end lost 7 bases, and 11 bases lay between the germline ends. The CDR3 DNA is TGTGCCAGCAGCCGACGGGGAGGACAGCCCCAGCATTTT. It codes for CASSRRGGQPQHF.

The V and J genes are TRBV9 and TRBJ2-5, with 9 bases fitting TRBD2. This CDR3 region has 16 residues. The ends lost 4 bases at V and 5 bases at J; junction bases unmatched: 12. Germline CDR1 SGDLS, CDR2 YYNGEE. CDR3 amino acids: CASSLIAGAIRETQYF. For the CDR3, the DNA is TGTGCCAGCAGCTTAATAGCGGGGGCAATTAGGGAGACCCAGTACTTC.

The chain is built from TRBV6-5 and TRBJ1-3; a weak D match, TRBD1 (5 bases). The CDR3 is 15 residues long. Germline V lookup: CDR1 MNHEY, CDR2 SVGAGI. V was clipped by 8 bases and J by 0 bases, with 14 bases between them. The CDR3 spells CASALTGLSGNTIYF. In DNA form, the CDR3 reads TGTGCCAGCGCACTCACAGGCCTCTCTGGAAACACCATATATTTT.

The chain has TRBV2 and TRBJ2-7; 8 bases are shared with TRBD1. CDR1 is SNHLY and CDR2 is FYNNEI in the germline V gene. This CDR3 region has 15 residues. The V segment lost 3 bases and the J segment 2 bases; nucleotides outside the gene matches: 6. CDR3 DNA: TGTGCCAGCAGTGAGGACAGGGTGGCGGCCTACGAGCAGTACTTC. Translating it yields CASSEDRVAAYEQYF.

The chain is built from TRBV14 and TRBJ1-2; the D is unclear. The CDR3 runs to 13 residues. V was pared by 4 bases and J by 8 bases, with 14 bases between. Germline CDR1 SGHDN, CDR2 FVKESK. Here the CDR3 reads CASSPETRRGYTF. CDR3 in DNA: TGTGCCAGCAGCCCCGAGACCCGCAGGGGCTACACCTTC. Full variable domain (missing parts from reference TRBV14 and TRBJ1-2): EAGVTQFPSHSVIEKGQTVTLRCDPISGHDNLYWYRRVMGKEIKFLLHFVKESKQDESGMPNNRFLAERTGGTYSTLKVQPAELEDSGVYFCASSPETRRGYTFGSGTRLTVV.

This chain joins TRBV6-5 and TRBJ1-6; perhaps TRBD1 as D (5 bases). The CDR3 loop spans 14 amino acids. Trimming left V 6 bases short and J 12 bases short, with 18 bases between. CDR1 MNHEY and CDR2 SVGAGI come from the germline V gene. The CDR3 nucleotides read TGTGCCAGCAGCCCCAACAGGTCGCGCGGACCCCTCCACTTT. It specifies CASSPNRSRGPLHF.

This clone came up many times. The chain couples TRBV4-1 to TRBJ2-7; 9 bases align to TRBD2. Germline CDR1 and CDR2: MGHRA and YSYEKL. The CDR3 length is 15 residues. V lost 4 bases and J lost 7; bases outside the gene matches: 11. The CDR3 nucleotides read TGCGCCAGCAGCCTCGTCGAGCGGGGGGCGGGGGAGCAGTACTTC. Amino acids: CASSLVERGAGEQYF.

The chain joins TRBV11-2 to TRBJ1-2; D is ambiguous. Germline V gene sequence: CDR1 SGHAT, CDR2 FQNNGV. V dropped 6 bases and J dropped 4 bases, with 12 bases sitting between them. This CDR3 spans 13 amino acids. CDR3 sequence reads: CASSGGGVYGYTF. The CDR3 nucleotides are TGTGCCAGCAGTGGCGGCGGGGTCTATGGCTACACCTTC.

CDR3 DNA: TGTGCCAGCAGCGTACTCGGGACAGGGGACACTGAAGCTTTCTTT. Encoded protein: CASSVLGTGDTEAFF. The genes are TRBV9 and TRBJ1-1; 10 nucleotides align to TRBD1. This CDR3 is 15 amino acids long. Per germline, CDR1 SGDLS and CDR2 YYNGEE. The J segment lost 3 bases and the V segment lost 1 base, leaving 3 bases of the junction unmatched.

The CDR3 DNA is TGTGCCTGGAGCGGACAGGGGCCGGATACGCAGTATTTT. It translates to CAWSGQGPDTQYF. This chain links TRBV30 with TRBJ2-3; 9 bases agree with TRBD1. Germline CDR1 and CDR2: GTSNPN and SVGIG (reference sequence). The CDR3 is 13 amino acids. V lost 3 bases, J lost 6 bases, and 4 bases stayed unmatched.

This sequence joins TRBV5-3 and TRBJ2-1, with 8 bases identical to TRBD2. TRBV5-3 qualifies as an ORF whose function is uncertain. Trimming took 1 base from V and 0 from J; bases not matched to a gene: 21. CDR3 size: 22 residues. The DNA of the CDR3 is TGTGCCAGAAGCTTGCGGCAGAGCGGGGGCGGTATTATCTTTAGCTCCTACAATGAGCAGTTCTTC. It yields the protein CARSLRQSGGGIIFSSYNEQFF.

V and J are TRBV5-1 and TRBJ2-5, with a tentative D call TRBD2 (5 bases). V lost 0 bases to trimming and J lost 0 bases, with 6 bases between them. CDR1 is SGHRS and CDR2 is YFSETQ in the germline V gene. The CDR3 sequence is 14 residues long. Here the CDR3 reads CASSLVGDQETQYF. The CDR3 DNA reads TGCGCCAGCAGCTTGGTCGGGGACCAAGAGACCCAGTACTTC.

The CDR3 sequence: CASSPRTYGNTIYF. CDR3 sequence (DNA): TGTGCCAGCAGTCCCCGGACTTATGGAAACACCATATATTTT. This rearrangement joins TRBV27 to TRBJ1-3; D ambiguous. V shed 5 bases and J shed 3 bases, with 11 bases lying between them. The CDR3 runs 14 residues. Germline V gene data show CDR1 as MNHEY and CDR2 as SMNVEV (reference sequence).

In its sample, this clone was seen a few times. The rearrangement joins TRBV4-1 to TRBJ1-1; D is unresolved. V lost 0 bases, J lost 0 bases, and 14 bases lay in between. Germline V gene data show CDR1 as MGHRA and CDR2 as YSYEKL. The CDR3 length is 17 residues. The CDR3 protein is CASSQDSLRSLNTEAFF. The CDR3 region has the DNA TGCGCCAGCAGCCAAGATTCCCTCCGGTCTTTGAACACTGAAGCTTTCTTT.